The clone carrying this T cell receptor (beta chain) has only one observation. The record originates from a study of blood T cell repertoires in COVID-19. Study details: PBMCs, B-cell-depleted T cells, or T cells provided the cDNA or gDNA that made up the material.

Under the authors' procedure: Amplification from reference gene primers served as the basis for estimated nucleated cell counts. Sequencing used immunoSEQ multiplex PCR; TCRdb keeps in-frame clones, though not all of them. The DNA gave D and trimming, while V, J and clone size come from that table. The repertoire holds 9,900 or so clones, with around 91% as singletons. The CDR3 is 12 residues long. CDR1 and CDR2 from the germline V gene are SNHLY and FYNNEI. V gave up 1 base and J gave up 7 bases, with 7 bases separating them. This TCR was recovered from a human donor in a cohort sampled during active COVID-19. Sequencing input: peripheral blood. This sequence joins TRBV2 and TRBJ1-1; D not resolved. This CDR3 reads CASSEVEIEAFF. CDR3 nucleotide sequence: TGTGCCAGCAGTGAAGTCGAGATTGAAGCTTTCTTT.